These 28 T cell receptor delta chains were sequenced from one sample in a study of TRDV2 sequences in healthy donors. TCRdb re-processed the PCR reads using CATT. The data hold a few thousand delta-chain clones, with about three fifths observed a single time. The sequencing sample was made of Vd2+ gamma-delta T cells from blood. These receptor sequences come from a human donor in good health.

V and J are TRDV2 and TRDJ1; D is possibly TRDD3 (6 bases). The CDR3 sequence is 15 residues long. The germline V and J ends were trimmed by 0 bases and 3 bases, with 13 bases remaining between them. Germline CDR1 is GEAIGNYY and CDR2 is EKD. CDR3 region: CACDTVGGTADKLIF. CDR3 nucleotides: TGTGCCTGTGACACCGTGGGGGGCACGGCCGATAAACTCATCTTT.

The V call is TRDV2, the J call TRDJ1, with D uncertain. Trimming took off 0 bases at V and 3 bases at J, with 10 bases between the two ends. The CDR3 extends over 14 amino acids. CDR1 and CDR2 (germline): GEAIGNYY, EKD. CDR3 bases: TGTGCCTGTGACACCGTGGGACCGGCCGATAAACTCATCTTT. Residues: CACDTVGPADKLIF.

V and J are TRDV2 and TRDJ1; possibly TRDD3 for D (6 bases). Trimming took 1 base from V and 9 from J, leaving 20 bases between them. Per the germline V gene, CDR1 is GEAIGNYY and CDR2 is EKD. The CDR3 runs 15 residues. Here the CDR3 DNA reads TGTGCCTGTGACACGGTCGGGGGACCCTATGGAGAACTCATCTTT. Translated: CACDTVGGPYGELIF.

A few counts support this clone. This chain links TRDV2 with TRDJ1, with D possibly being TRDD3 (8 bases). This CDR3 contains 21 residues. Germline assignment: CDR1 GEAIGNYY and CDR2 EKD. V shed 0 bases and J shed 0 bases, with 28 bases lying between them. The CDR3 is CACDTVPTGSLGESDTDKLIF. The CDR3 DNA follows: TGTGCCTGTGACACCGTTCCTACTGGTTCCCTGGGGGAGTCGGACACCGATAAACTCATCTTT.

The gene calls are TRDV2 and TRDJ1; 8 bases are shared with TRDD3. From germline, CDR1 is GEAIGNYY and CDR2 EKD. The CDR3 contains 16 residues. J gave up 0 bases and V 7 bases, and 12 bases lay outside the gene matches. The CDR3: CACQHLGDPDTDKLIF. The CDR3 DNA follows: TGTGCCTGCCAACATCTGGGGGACCCTGACACCGATAAACTCATCTTT.

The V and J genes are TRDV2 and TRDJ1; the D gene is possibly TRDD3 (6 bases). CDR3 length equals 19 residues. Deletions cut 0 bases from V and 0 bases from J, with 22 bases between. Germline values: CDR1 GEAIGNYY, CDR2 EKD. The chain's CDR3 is CACDTLKLGAEAYTDKLIF. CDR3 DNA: TGTGCCTGTGACACCTTGAAGTTGGGGGCCGAGGCTTACACCGATAAACTCATCTTT.

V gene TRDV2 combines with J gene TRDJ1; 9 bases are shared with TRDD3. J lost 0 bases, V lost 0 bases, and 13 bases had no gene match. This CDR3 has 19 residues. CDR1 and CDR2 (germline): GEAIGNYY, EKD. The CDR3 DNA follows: TGTGCCTGTGACACCTTACTGGGGGAGAAGGATGCGTACACCGATAAACTCATCTTT. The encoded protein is CACDTLLGEKDAYTDKLIF.

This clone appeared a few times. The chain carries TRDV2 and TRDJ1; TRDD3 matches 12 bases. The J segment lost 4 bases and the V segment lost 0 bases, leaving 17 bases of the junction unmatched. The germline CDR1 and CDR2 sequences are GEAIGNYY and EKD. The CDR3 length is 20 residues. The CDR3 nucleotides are TGTGCCTGTGACACCGTTCCCTTACTGGGGGATACCACGGGGATCGATAAACTCATCTTT. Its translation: CACDTVPLLGDTTGIDKLIF.

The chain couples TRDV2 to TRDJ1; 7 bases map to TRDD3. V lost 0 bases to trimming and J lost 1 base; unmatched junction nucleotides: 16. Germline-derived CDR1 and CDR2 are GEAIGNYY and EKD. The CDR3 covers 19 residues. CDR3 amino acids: CACDTVGGTGEVLTDKLIF. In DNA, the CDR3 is TGTGCCTGTGACACCGTGGGTGGGACTGGGGAAGTACTCACCGATAAACTCATCTTT.

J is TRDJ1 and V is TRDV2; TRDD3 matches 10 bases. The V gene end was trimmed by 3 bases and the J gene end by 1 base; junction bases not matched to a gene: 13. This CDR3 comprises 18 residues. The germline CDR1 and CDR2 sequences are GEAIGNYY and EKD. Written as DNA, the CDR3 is TGTGCCTGTGACCCCCTCGGACTGGGGGATTCACCCACCGATAAACTCATCTTT. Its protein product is CACDPLGLGDSPTDKLIF.

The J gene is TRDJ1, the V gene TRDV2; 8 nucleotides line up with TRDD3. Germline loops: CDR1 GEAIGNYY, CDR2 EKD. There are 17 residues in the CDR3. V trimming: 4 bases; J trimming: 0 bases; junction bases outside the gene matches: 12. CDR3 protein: CACDNVLGGLYTDKLIF. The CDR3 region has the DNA TGTGCCTGTGATAACGTACTGGGGGGTCTGTACACCGATAAACTCATCTTT.

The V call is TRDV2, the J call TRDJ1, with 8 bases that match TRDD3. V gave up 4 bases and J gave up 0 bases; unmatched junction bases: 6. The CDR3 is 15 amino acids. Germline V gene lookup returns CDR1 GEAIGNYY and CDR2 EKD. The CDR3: CACDTLGAHTDKLIF. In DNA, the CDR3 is TGTGCCTGTGATACACTGGGGGCCCACACCGATAAACTCATCTTT.

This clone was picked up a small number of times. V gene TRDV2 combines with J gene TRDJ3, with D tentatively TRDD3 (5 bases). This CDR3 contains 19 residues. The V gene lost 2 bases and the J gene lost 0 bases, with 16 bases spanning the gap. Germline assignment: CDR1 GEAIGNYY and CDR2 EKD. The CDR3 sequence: CACDNLRGQSSWDTRQMFF. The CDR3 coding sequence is TGTGCCTGTGACAATCTCCGGGGGCAGAGCTCCTGGGACACCCGACAGATGTTTTTC.

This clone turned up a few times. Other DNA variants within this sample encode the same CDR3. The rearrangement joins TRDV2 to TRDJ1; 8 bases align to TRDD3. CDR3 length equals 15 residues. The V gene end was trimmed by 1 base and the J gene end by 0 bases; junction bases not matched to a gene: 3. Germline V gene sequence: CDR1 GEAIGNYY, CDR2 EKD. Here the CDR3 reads CACDTLGVYTDKLIF. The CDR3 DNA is TGTGCCTGTGACACACTGGGGGTTTACACCGATAAACTCATCTTT.

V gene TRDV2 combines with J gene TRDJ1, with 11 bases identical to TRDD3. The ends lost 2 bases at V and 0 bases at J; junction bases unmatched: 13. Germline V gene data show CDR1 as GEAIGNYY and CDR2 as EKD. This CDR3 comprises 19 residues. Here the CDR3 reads CACDIILSGGYGDTDKLIF. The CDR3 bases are TGTGCCTGTGACATTATACTGAGTGGGGGATACGGGGACACCGATAAACTCATCTTT.

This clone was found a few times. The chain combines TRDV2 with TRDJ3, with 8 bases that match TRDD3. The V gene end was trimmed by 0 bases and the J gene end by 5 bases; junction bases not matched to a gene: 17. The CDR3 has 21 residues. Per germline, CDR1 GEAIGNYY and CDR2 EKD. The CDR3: CACDTVRDGGSGFRDTRQMFF. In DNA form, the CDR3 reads TGTGCCTGTGACACCGTAAGGGATGGGGGATCCGGTTTCCGGGACACCCGACAGATGTTTTTC.

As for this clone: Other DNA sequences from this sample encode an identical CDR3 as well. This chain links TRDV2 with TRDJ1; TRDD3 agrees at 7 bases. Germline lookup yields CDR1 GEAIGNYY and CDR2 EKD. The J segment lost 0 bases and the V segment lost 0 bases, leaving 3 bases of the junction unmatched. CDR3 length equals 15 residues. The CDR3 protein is CACDTVGGYTDKLIF. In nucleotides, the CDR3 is TGTGCCTGTGACACCGTAGGGGGATACACCGATAAACTCATCTTT.

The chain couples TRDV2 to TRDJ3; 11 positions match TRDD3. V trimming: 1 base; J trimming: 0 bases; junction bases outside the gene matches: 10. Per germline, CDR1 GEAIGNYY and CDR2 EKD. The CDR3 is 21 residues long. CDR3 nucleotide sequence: TGTGCCTGTGACACTTTATTGGGGGATACGCGGGACTCCTGGGACACCCGACAGATGTTTTTC. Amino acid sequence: CACDTLLGDTRDSWDTRQMFF.

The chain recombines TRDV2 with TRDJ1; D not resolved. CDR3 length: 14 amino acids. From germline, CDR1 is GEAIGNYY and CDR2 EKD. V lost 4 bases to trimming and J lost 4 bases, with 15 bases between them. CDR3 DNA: TGTGCCTGTGAAAACCTCGTACATGGCGATAAACTCATCTTT. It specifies CACENLVHGDKLIF.

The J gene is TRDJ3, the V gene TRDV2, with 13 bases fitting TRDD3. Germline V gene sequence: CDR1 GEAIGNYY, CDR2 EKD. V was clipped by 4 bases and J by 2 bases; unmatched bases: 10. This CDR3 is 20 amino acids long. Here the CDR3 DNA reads TGTGCCTGTGATCCACTGGGGGATACGCAATCCGCCTGGGACACCCGACAGATGTTTTTC. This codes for CACDPLGDTQSAWDTRQMFF.

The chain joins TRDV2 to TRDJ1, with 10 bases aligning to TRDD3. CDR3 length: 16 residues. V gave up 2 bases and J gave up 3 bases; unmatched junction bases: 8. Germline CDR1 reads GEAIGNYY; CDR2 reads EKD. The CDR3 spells CACDNLLGDGSDKLIF. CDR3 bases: TGTGCCTGTGACAACCTACTGGGGGATGGCTCCGATAAACTCATCTTT.

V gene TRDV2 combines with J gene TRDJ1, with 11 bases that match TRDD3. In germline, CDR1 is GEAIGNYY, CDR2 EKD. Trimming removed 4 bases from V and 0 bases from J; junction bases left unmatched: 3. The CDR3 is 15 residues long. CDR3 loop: CACERLGDNTDKLIF. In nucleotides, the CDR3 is TGTGCCTGTGAAAGACTGGGGGATAACACCGATAAACTCATCTTT.

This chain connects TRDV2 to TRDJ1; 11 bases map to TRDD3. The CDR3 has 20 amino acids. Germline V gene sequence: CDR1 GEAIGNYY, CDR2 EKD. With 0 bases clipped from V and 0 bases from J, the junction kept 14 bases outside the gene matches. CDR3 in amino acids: CACDTLSLVGDTDHTDKLIF. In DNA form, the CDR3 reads TGTGCCTGTGACACCCTATCTTTGGTGGGGGATACGGACCACACCGATAAACTCATCTTT.

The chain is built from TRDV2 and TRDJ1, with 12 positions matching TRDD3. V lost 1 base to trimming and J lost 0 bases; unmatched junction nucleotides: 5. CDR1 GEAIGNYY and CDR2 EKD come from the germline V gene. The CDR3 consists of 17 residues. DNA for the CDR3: TGTGCCTGTGACACTGCCTGGGGGATACGAGACACCGATAAACTCATCTTT. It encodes CACDTAWGIRDTDKLIF.

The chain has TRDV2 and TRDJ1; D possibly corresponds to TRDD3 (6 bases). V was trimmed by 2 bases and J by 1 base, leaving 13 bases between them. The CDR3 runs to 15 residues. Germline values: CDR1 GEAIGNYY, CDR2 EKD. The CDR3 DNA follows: TGTGCCTGTGACAGTTTGTGGGATAGCACCGATAAACTCATCTTT. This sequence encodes CACDSLWDSTDKLIF.

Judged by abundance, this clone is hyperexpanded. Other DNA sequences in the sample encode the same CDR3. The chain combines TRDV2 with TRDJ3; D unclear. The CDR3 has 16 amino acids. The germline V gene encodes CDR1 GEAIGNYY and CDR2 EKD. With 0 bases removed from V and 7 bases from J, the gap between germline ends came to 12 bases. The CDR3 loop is CACDTVGVSDTRQMFF. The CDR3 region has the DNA TGTGCCTGTGACACCGTTGGAGTAAGCGACACCCGACAGATGTTTTTC.

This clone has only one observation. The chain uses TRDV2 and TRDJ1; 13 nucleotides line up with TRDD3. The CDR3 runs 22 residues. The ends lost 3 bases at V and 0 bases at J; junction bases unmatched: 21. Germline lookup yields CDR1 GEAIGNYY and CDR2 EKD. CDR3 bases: TGTGCCTGTGACCCACTCACTGGGGGATACGCAAACGAGACCACTTACACCGATAAACTCATCTTT. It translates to CACDPLTGGYANETTYTDKLIF.

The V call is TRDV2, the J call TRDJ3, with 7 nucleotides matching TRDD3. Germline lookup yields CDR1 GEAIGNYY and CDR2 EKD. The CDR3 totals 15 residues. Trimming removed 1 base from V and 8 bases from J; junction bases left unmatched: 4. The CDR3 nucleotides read TGTGCCTGTGACACGCTGGGGGCCTACACCCGACAGATGTTTTTC. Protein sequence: CACDTLGAYTRQMFF.